This T cell receptor beta chain comes out of a study of shared clonotypes between healthy human individuals. Study-wide background: The plates for each donor numbered three CD4 naive, three CD4 memory, two CD8 naive and one CD8 memory.

There are 15 residues in the CDR3. From germline, CDR1 is SGHRS and CDR2 YFSETQ. The germline V and J ends were trimmed by 6 bases and 5 bases, with 20 bases remaining between them. Original handling: In the immunoSEQ data, sequences were junction-only and lacked quality scores, so filtering differed. Method: immunoSEQ multiplex PCR; TCRdb's copy keeps in-frame clones and lacks some. V, J and clone size derive from that table, while D and trimming were established from the DNA sequence. Of 950,000 to 1,200,000 clones in the sample, around 77% were seen once. The sample comprised memory CD4+ T cells from PBMCs. As for subset: CD45RA-negative fraction. This clonotype was sampled from a man younger than 35 in good health. Some clones in this sample may be carry-over from other donors' samples. This chain links TRBV5-1 with TRBJ1-1; D not resolved. The CDR3 here is CASINSGDCQTEAFF. DNA of the CDR3: TGCGCCAGCATAAATTCGGGAGATTGTCAGACTGAAGCTTTCTTT.